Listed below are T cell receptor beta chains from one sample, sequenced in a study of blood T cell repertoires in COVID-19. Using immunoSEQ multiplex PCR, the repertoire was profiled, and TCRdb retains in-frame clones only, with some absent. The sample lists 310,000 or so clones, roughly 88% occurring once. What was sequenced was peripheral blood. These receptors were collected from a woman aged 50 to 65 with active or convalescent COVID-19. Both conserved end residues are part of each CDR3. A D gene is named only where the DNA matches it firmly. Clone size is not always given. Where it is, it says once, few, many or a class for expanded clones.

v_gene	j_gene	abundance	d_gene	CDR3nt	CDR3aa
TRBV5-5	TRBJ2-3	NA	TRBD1	TGTGCCAGCAGCTTTAGGACAGGGATAGTGGTGAGCACAGATACGCAGTATTTT	CASSFRTGIVVSTDTQYF
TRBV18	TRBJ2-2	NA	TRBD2	TGTGCCAGCTCACCGGGACTAGCGGAAAACACCGGGGAGCTGTTTTTT	CASSPGLAENTGELFF
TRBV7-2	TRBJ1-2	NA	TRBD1	TGTGCCAGCAGCAGAACCGCAGGGGGCGCCGGTGGCTACACCTTC	CASSRTAGGAGGYTF
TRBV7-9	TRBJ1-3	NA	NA	TGTGCCAGCAGCCAGACCGCCCGACAGCCTGGAAACACCATATATTTT	CASSQTARQPGNTIYF
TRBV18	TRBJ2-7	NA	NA	TGTGCCAGCTCATCACGGCCGCGGGCCATCTACGAGCAGTACTTC	CASSSRPRAIYEQYF
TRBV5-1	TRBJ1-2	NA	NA	TGCGCCAGCAGCTTTAGGGGGGGCGACTTGATAAATGGCTACACCTTC	CASSFRGGDLINGYTF
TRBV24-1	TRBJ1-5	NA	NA	TGTGCCACCAGTGATTTGGAGGATCAGCCCCAGCATTTT	CATSDLEDQPQHF
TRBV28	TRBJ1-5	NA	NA	TGTGCCAGCAGTTCAGAAGGGGGTACTCAATATCAGCCCCAGCATTTT	CASSSEGGTQYQPQHF
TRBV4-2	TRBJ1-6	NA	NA	TGTGCCAGCAGCCAAGACAGGGGCCTGAATTCACCCCTCCACTTT	CASSQDRGLNSPLHF
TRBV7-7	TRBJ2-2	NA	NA	TGTGCTAGCAGCGCTTCTATGAACACCGGGGAGCTGTTTTTT	CASSASMNTGELFF
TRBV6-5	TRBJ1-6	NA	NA	TGTGCCAGCACTTTCGAGACAGCGCCCTTGGAACCCCTCCACTTT	CASTFETAPLEPLHF
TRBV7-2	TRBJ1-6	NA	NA	TGTGCCAGCGGGCAGAATAATTCACCCCTCCACTTT	CASGQNNSPLHF
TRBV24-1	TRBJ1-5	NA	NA	TGTGCCACCGGGACGGGGAGGAGCAATCAGCCCCAGCATTTT	CATGTGRSNQPQHF
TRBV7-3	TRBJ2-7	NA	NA	TGTGCCAGCAGCTTAGCGGCTACTGGAAACTACGAGCAGTACTTC	CASSLAATGNYEQYF
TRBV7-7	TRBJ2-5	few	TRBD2	TGTGCTAGCAGCTTCGGGACTAGCGGGGGGGCGGAGACCCAGTACTTC	CASSFGTSGGAETQYF
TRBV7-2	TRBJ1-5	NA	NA	TGTGCCAGCAGCTTAGTGGGTCCCAGGGTCAATCAGCCCCAGCATTTT	CASSLVGPRVNQPQHF
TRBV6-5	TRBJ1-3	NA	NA	TGTGCCAGCAGTTACCGGACAGCCTTTGGAAACACCATATATTTT	CASSYRTAFGNTIYF
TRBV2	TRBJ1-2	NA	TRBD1	TGTGCCAGCAGTCTTCGGACAGGGGGAGAGGTGGGCTACACCTTC	CASSLRTGGEVGYTF
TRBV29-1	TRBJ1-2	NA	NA	TGCAGCGTTGGAGGGAATGGTGTCACAGGCTACACCTTC	CSVGGNGVTGYTF
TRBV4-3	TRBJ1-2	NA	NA	TGCGCCAGCAGCCAGACCGTCGGAGAGAACTATGGCTACACCTTC	CASSQTVGENYGYTF
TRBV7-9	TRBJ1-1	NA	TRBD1	TGTGCCAGCAGCACCTGGGACAGCCCGTGGAGGGGCACTGAAGCTTTCTTT	CASSTWDSPWRGTEAFF
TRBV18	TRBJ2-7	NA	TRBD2	TGTGCCAGCTCACCCCAAGGGACTAGCGGGAGCAGCGCCTACGAGCAGTACTTC	CASSPQGTSGSSAYEQYF
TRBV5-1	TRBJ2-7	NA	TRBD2	TGCGCCAGCAGCGAAACTAGCGGGAGAGCCTACGAGCAGTACTTC	CASSETSGRAYEQYF
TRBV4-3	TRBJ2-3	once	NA	TGCGCCAGCAGCCAAAATCTCGATACGCAGTATTTT	CASSQNLDTQYF
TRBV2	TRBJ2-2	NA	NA	TGTGCCAGCAGATTTAGCGGAAACACCGGGGAGCTGTTTTTT	CASRFSGNTGELFF
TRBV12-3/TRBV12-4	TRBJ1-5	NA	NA	TGTGCCAGCAGTTTATCCTCAGGTCAGCCCCAGCATTTT	CASSLSSGQPQHF
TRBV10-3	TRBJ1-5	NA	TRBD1	TGTGCCATCAGTGGGACAGGGAATCAGCCCCAGCATTTT	CAISGTGNQPQHF
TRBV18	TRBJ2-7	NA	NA	TGTGCCAGCTCACCCACCCCCACAAGACTCCCGGATTACGAGCAGTACTTC	CASSPTPTRLPDYEQYF
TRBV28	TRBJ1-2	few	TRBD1	TGTGCCAGCAGAGGACAGGGGGCGCGTCTCACCGGCTACACCTTC	CASRGQGARLTGYTF
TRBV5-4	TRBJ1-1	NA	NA	TGTGCCAGCAGCCTCAGGCGGGGATCGGGGAGTTATAACACTGAAGCTTTCTTT	CASSLRRGSGSYNTEAFF
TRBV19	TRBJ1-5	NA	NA	TGTGCCAGTAGAACGGATGGAGGCAATCAGCCCCAGCATTTT	CASRTDGGNQPQHF
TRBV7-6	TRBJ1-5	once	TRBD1	TGTGCCAGCAGCTTAGGTCAGGGGGCGTATCAGCCCCAGCATTTT	CASSLGQGAYQPQHF
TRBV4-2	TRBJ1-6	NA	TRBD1	TGTGCCAGCAGCCAGCAACAGGGGGCGGTTTCACCCCTCCACTTT	CASSQQQGAVSPLHF
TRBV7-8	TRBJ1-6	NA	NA	TGTGCCAGCAGAGGGGACTACTCCTATAATTCACCCCTCCACTTT	CASRGDYSYNSPLHF
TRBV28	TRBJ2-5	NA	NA	TGTGCCAGCAGTTTATCCATCCCCAAGACTAGAGCCCGTTTTGGGTGGGAGACCCAGTACTTC	CASSLSIPKTRARFGWETQYF
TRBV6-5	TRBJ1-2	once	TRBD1	TGTGCCAGCAGCGATCCGGGACAGGGACATGGCTACACCTTC	CASSDPGQGHGYTF
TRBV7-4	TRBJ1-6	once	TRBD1	TGTGCCAGCAGCTTGGAGGATCGGGACAGGGGTTTTAGGAGGTCCTATAATTCACCCCTCCACTTT	CASSLEDRDRGFRRSYNSPLHF
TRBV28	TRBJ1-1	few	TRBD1	TGTGCCAGCAGTTCCGGACAGGCGGCCATAGAAGCTTTCTTT	CASSSGQAAIEAFF
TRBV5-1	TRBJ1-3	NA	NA	TGCGCCAGCAGCTTGGGGTACTTAAAGGACACCTCTGGAAACACCATATATTTT	CASSLGYLKDTSGNTIYF
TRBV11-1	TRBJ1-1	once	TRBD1	TGTGCCAGCAGCTCACCAACAGGGGGGCACACTGAAGCTTTCTTT	CASSSPTGGHTEAFF
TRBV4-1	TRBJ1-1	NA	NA	TGCGCCAGCAGCCCGTCGGGGGGCGTCGTATTCACTGAAGCTTTCTTT	CASSPSGGVVFTEAFF
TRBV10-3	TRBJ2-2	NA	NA	TGTGCCATCAGTGAGTCAATTTTGGGACAGAACACCGGGGAGCTGTTTTTT	CAISESILGQNTGELFF
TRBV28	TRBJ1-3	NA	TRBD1	TGTGCCAGCAGTTACCTTGGGATTGACAGGGGCTCTGGAAACACCATATATTTT	CASSYLGIDRGSGNTIYF
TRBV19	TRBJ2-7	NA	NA	TGTGCCAGTAGTGACACGGAATACGAGCAGTACTTC	CASSDTEYEQYF
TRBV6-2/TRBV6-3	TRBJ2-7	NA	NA	TGTGCCAGCAGTTCCCTCGGGGATGGAGAGCAGTACTTC	CASSSLGDGEQYF
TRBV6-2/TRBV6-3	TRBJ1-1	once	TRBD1	TGTGCCAGCAGTCTACAGGGGTATTTAGGAGCTTTCTTT	CASSLQGYLGAFF
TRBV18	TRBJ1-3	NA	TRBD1	TGTGCCAGCTCACCTATCAGGGGGACTTCGAGCTCTGGAAACACCATATATTTT	CASSPIRGTSSSGNTIYF
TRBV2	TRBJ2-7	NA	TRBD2	TGTGCCAGCAGTGTTGAGGCGGGAGTAATGGGCGAGCAGTACTTC	CASSVEAGVMGEQYF